The rows below give T cell receptor beta chains drawn from one sample of a study of tumor T cells in aggressive B-cell lymphoma. TCRdb's copy holds only in-frame clones and misses some; the assay was immunoSEQ multiplex PCR. Of 6,000 or so clones in the sample, 70% to 85% were seen once. The sample taken for sequencing was tumor tissue. These receptors were collected from an adult with diffuse large B cell lymphoma. Each CDR3 is given with its conserved first and last residue. The order of the fields is clone size, D gene, V gene, J gene, CDR3 protein, CDR3 DNA. A D gene is named only where the DNA matches it firmly. The listing skips clone size in some rows; elsewhere it reads once, few, many or a size class.

>.|.|TRBV25-1|TRBJ2-2
CASSSSTGENTGELFF
TGTGCCAGCAGTTCCTCGACAGGAGAGAACACCGGGGAGCTGTTTTTT
>.|TRBD1|TRBV6-5|TRBJ1-5
CASSPTGQGLWPQHF
TGTGCCAGCAGTCCCACCGGACAGGGGCTGTGGCCCCAGCATTTT
>.|TRBD2|TRBV9|TRBJ2-1
CASSVGQGLFGQFF
TGTGCCAGCAGCGTAGGTCAGGGACTATTTGGGCAGTTCTTC
>.|.|TRBV29-1|TRBJ2-1
CSVEDPGVGSYNEQFF
TGCAGCGTTGAAGACCCCGGGGTAGGGTCCTACAATGAGCAGTTCTTC
>.|TRBD2|TRBV18|TRBJ2-7
CASSPAGETYEQYF
TGTGCCAGCTCACCAGCGGGGGAAACCTACGAGCAGTACTTC
>.|.|TRBV7-9|TRBJ1-2
CASSLVGDSNYGYTF
TGTGCCAGCAGCTTAGTAGGCGACAGCAACTATGGCTACACTTTC
>.|.|TRBV5-5|TRBJ2-2
CASSFGSLTGELFF
TGTGCCAGCAGTTTCGGGTCGCTCACCGGGGAGCTGTTTTTT
>.|TRBD1|TRBV6-4|TRBJ2-3
CASSVGQGTDTQYF
TGTGCCAGCAGTGTGGGACAGGGTACAGATACGCAGTATTTT
>few|.|TRBV28|TRBJ2-7
CASSEGIALGYEQYF
TGTGCCAGCAGTGAGGGAATAGCCTTGGGCTACGAGCAGTACTTC
>.|TRBD1|TRBV4-1|TRBJ2-4
CASSQEGGQIAKNIQYF
TGCGCCAGCAGCCAGGAAGGGGGACAGATAGCCAAAAACATTCAGTACTTC
>once|.|TRBV19|TRBJ1-1
CASSTPFGYENTEAFF
TGTGCCAGTAGTACTCCCTTCGGGTACGAAAACACTGAAGCTTTCTTT
>.|.|TRBV28|TRBJ2-5
CASSFGSLRETQYF
TGTGCCAGCAGTTTCGGTTCTCTACGGGAGACCCAGTACTTC
>.|.|TRBV28|TRBJ2-7
CANSAGLDEQYF
TGTGCCAACAGTGCAGGGTTGGACGAGCAGTACTTC
>.|.|TRBV10-1|TRBJ1-2
CASSHFRGSRKTYGYTF
TGCGCCAGCAGTCATTTCCGAGGATCGCGAAAGACCTATGGCTACACCTTC
>.|.|TRBV27|TRBJ2-7
CASSLRASERYEQYF
TGTGCCAGCAGTTTAAGGGCTAGCGAACGCTACGAGCAGTACTTC
>.|.|TRBV20-1|TRBJ1-2
CSASMGDGYTF
TGCAGTGCTAGTATGGGCGATGGCTACACCTTC
>.|.|TRBV19|TRBJ1-1
CASTNRWRKWTEAFF
TGTGCCAGTACCAATAGGTGGAGGAAGTGGACTGAAGCTTTCTTT
>.|TRBD2|TRBV7-9|TRBJ2-1
CASSFDGTSAQIF
TGTGCCAGCAGCTTCGATGGGACTAGCGCGCAGATCTTC
>once|.|TRBV29-1|TRBJ2-3
CSATGLGSTDTQYF
TGCAGCGCCACGGGACTGGGCAGCACAGATACGCAGTATTTT
>few|.|TRBV5-1|TRBJ1-1
CASSLDGRDTEAFF
TGCGCCAGCAGCTTGGACGGGCGGGACACTGAAGCTTTCTTT
>.|.|TRBV6-5|TRBJ1-2
CASSYSTLSRGYTF
TGTGCCAGCAGTTACTCGACACTTTCACGCGGCTACACCTTC
>.|TRBD2|TRBV11-3|TRBJ2-3
CASSRTSGTDTQYF
TGTGCCAGCAGTCGGACTAGCGGAACAGATACGCAGTATTTT
>.|.|TRBV5-6|TRBJ2-7
CASSLTPGRSYEQYF
TGTGCCAGCAGCTTGACCCCGGGTCGATCCTACGAGCAGTACTTC
>once|.|TRBV27|TRBJ2-7
CASSLEGRRSYEQYF
TGTGCCAGCAGTTTAGAGGGAAGAAGGTCCTACGAGCAGTACTTC
>.|TRBD1|TRBV28|TRBJ2-7
CASSVTGGNEQYF
TGTGCCAGCAGTGTCACAGGGGGGAATGAGCAGTACTTC
>.|.|TRBV6-1|TRBJ2-7
CAIGQLLYEQYF
TGTGCCATCGGACAGTTACTCTACGAGCAGTACTTC
>.|.|TRBV29-1|TRBJ2-7
CSVEDRGNLNEQYF
TGCAGCGTTGAAGATCGAGGGAACCTTAACGAGCAGTACTTC
>once|.|TRBV27|TRBJ2-6
CASSLLRPDTAAGANVLTF
TGTGCCAGCAGTCTTTTACGGCCAGATACCGCGGCTGGGGCCAACGTCCTGACTTTC
>.|TRBD1|TRBV7-9|TRBJ1-2
CASSLNRGRNYGYTF
TGTGCCAGCAGCTTAAACAGGGGGCGCAACTATGGCTACACCTTC
>.|.|TRBV18|TRBJ2-5
CASSAGHQETQYF
TGTGCCAGCTCAGCGGGCCATCAAGAGACCCAGTACTTC
>.|TRBD2|TRBV4-3|TRBJ2-2
CASSRGRVGELFF
TGCGCCAGCAGCCGGGGGAGGGTCGGGGAGCTGTTTTTT
>.|.|TRBV5-1|TRBJ2-1
CASSLGLASIYNEQFF
TGCGCCAGCAGCTTGGGGCTAGCGAGTATCTACAATGAGCAGTTCTTC
>.|.|TRBV5-6|TRBJ1-4
CASSLGGGPEKLFF
TGTGCCAGCAGCTTGGGCGGGGGCCCTGAAAAACTGTTTTTT
>.|TRBD2|TRBV19|TRBJ2-5
CASSPLAGGETQYF
TGTGCCAGTAGCCCTTTGGCGGGAGGAGAGACCCAGTACTTC
>.|.|TRBV13|TRBJ2-1
CASSLGLAINEQFF
TGTGCCAGCAGCTTAGGGCTAGCGATCAATGAGCAGTTCTTC
>few|TRBD2|TRBV7-9|TRBJ2-5
CASSRLAGEIKETQYF
TGTGCCAGCAGCCGACTAGCGGGAGAAATAAAAGAGACCCAGTACTTC
>.|TRBD2|TRBV15|TRBJ2-7
CATSRDLAGGSEQYF
TGTGCCACCAGCAGAGATCTAGCGGGAGGCTCCGAGCAGTACTTC
>.|.|TRBV6-6|TRBJ1-1
CASVGPGRGEAFF
TGTGCCAGCGTCGGCCCGGGGAGGGGGGAAGCTTTCTTT
>once|.|TRBV7-6|TRBJ1-1
CASSGGGTANTEAFF
TGTGCCAGCAGCGGGGGAGGGACGGCGAACACTGAAGCTTTCTTT
>.|.|TRBV27|TRBJ1-2
CASSYQGGGYTF
TGTGCCAGCAGTTACCAGGGAGGTGGCTACACCTTC
>.|.|TRBV7-9|TRBJ2-7
CASSRPGGLTYEQYF
TGTGCCAGCAGCCGGCCGGGGGGCTTAACTTACGAGCAGTACTTC
>few|.|TRBV7-8|TRBJ2-7
CASSLGQGNEQYF
TGTGCCAGCAGCTTAGGTCAGGGGAACGAGCAGTACTTC
>.|TRBD2|TRBV7-6|TRBJ2-1
CASSLLGGGFDEQFF
TGTGCCAGCAGCCTCCTTGGGGGAGGGTTCGATGAGCAGTTCTTC
>.|.|TRBV6-1|TRBJ1-5
CASSNTERGPQHF
TGTGCCAGCAGTAATACAGAGCGGGGGCCCCAGCATTTT
>.|.|TRBV27|TRBJ2-7
CASRSARFLREQYF
TGTGCCAGCAGGAGCGCCCGATTCCTACGGGAGCAGTACTTC
>.|.|TRBV7-2|TRBJ1-2
CASSLDAGANYGYTF
TGTGCCAGCAGCTTAGATGCAGGGGCCAACTATGGCTACACCTTC
>.|TRBD2|TRBV5-6|TRBJ2-1
CATLAGGHAGNEQFF
TGTGCCACCCTAGCGGGAGGCCACGCGGGTAATGAGCAGTTCTTC
>.|.|TRBV7-9|TRBJ2-1
CASSLVQHEQFF
TGTGCCAGCAGCTTAGTACAGCATGAGCAGTTCTTC
>.|.|TRBV27|TRBJ1-1
CASSLVGTSNTEAFF
TGTGCCAGCAGTTTAGTAGGAACTAGCAACACTGAAGCTTTCTTT
>few|.|TRBV29-1|TRBJ1-1
CSVERQGRVPEAFF
TGCAGCGTTGAAAGGCAGGGAAGGGTGCCTGAAGCTTTCTTT
>.|.|TRBV7-8|TRBJ2-1
CASSVPLASPSYNEQFF
TGTGCCAGCAGCGTACCGTTGGCTAGTCCATCCTACAATGAGCAGTTCTTC
>once|TRBD1|TRBV6-4|TRBJ1-2
CASIPGGCGYTF
TGTGCCAGCATTCCAGGGGGCTGTGGCTACACCTTC
>few|.|TRBV5-1|TRBJ2-1
CASSAGDSSYNEQFF
TGCGCCAGCAGCGCCGGGGACTCCTCCTACAATGAGCAGTTCTTC